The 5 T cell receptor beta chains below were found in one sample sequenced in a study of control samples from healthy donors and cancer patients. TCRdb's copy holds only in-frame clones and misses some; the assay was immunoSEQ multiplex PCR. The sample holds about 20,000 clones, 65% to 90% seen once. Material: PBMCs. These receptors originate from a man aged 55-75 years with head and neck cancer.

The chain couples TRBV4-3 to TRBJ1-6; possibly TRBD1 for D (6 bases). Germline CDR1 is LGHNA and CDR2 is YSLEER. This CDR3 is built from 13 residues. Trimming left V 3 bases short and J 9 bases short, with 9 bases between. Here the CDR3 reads CASSQEQGSPLHF. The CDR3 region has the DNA TGCGCCAGCAGCCAGGAACAGGGTTCACCCCTCCACTTT.

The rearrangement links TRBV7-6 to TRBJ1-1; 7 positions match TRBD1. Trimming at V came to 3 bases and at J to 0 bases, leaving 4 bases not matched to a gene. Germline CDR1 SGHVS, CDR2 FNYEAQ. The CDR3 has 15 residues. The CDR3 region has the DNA TGTGCCAGCAGCTTGGGACAGCTAATGAACACTGAAGCTTTCTTT. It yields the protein CASSLGQLMNTEAFF.

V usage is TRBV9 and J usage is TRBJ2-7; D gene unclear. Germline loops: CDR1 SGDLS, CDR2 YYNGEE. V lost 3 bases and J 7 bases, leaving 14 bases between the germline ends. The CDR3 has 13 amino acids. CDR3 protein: CASSGASGTEQYF. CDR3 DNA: TGTGCCAGCAGCGGGGCATCAGGCACAGAGCAGTACTTC.

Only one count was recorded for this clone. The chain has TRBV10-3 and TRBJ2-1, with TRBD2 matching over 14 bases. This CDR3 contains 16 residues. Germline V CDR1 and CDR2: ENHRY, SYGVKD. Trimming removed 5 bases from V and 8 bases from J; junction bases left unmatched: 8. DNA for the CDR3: TGTGCCATCAGTCCCGGGACTAGCGGGAGTATAGATGAGCAGTTCTTC. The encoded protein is CAISPGTSGSIDEQFF.

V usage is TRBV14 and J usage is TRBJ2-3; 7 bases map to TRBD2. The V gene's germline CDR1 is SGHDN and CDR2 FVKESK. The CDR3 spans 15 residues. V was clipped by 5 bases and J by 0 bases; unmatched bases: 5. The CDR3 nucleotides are TGTGCCAGCAGCTATAGCGGGTGGAGCACAGATACGCAGTATTTT. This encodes CASSYSGWSTDTQYF.